The present T cell receptor (beta chain) was sequenced within a study of T cell repertoires in cytomegalovirus infection. About the research overall: Alongside well-studied HLA-B-restricted CMV epitopes, recently identified HLA-C-restricted CMV epitopes were also used. Matching HLA type, along with CMV infection, was indicated by public TCR beta signatures. Study conclusions and caveats: Cumulative frequency (of public TCR beta family members) identified carriers of CMV plus the relevant HLA.

The CDR3 extends over 12 amino acids. Trimming pared 6 bases from V and 7 bases from J, leaving 10 bases between. This clonotype was observed a few times. Antigen: not known. TCRdb redid the calling of the reads with MiXCR, one entry per CDR3 protein. The sample has about 360,000 distinct CDR3 sequences; about a third are singletons. This chain uses TRBV12-3 or TRBV12-4 with TRBJ1-5; no reliable D call. The sequenced sample was cultured PBMCs, obtained from culture after CMV antigen stimulation. The receptor was derived from a human donor in good health (CMV status not recorded). Some clones in this sample may be carry-over from other donors' samples. The CDR3 region is CASSQDIQPQHF. DNA of the CDR3: TGTGCCAGCAGCCAAGATATACAGCCCCAGCATTTT.